A few counts support the clone carrying this TCR beta chain. Its specificity is unknown. Mismatch with germline at one junction end may stem from a read error. For the second PCR, which ran for about 7 to 11 cycles, a sample-barcoded 5' primer and a J-beta primer mix were used. Each TCR beta cDNA got a 12-nucleotide random molecular identifier. TCRdb reprocessed the 5' RACE reads via MiXCR and lists one record per CDR3 protein. The table lists about 620,000 distinct CDR3 sequences, about 50% of them singletons. This record comes from a study of blood T cells in healthy people across ages. Study overall: Capture via template switching afforded approximately one barcoded beta molecule per two T cells.

Regarding the study as a whole: Per million T cells, the diversity of TCR beta decreased roughly linearly as age advanced.

Germline V gene sequence: CDR1 SEHNR, CDR2 FQNEAQ (reference sequence). The CDR3 sequence is 12 residues long. The genes are TRBV7-9 and TRBJ2-3, with D hard to call. The receptor comes from a woman aged 80 or older in good health. Sequenced material: blood. The CDR3 bases are TGTTCCAGCAGCTTAGGCACAGATACGCAGTATTTT. This codes for CSSSLGTDTQYF.